The rows below give T cell receptor beta chains drawn from one sample of a study of cytomegalovirus exposure and HLA in healthy donors. The repertoire was sequenced with immunoSEQ multiplex PCR; TCRdb's copy has only in-frame clones and lacks some. The sample has 160,000 or so clones, roughly 89% seen once. Source material: PBMCs. Receptors were obtained from a woman under 40 in good health and CMV-seronegative. The CDR3 runs from the conserved cysteine through the conserved F or W. The D gene is left open where the match is weak. The size field is filled for only some rows; it gives once, few, many or a size class.

D | size | J | V | CDR3 | DNA
NA | NA | TRBJ1-5 | TRBV29-1 | CSVQGFPRSPKEEVGNQPQHF | TGCAGCGTACAGGGATTTCCTCGTTCGCCTAAAGAGGAGGTTGGCAATCAGCCCCAGCATTTT
NA | once | TRBJ2-7 | TRBV18 | CASSPRNRGGDEQYF | TGTGCCAGCTCACCACGCAACAGGGGAGGCGACGAGCAGTACTTC
NA | NA | TRBJ1-2 | TRBV7-9 | CASSLTGLRDGYTF | TGTGCCAGCAGCTTAACAGGGCTTAGGGACGGCTACACCTTC
NA | NA | TRBJ2-2 | TRBV4-1 | CASSQARLVAGELFF | TGCGCCAGCAGCCAGGCCAGACTAGTCGCCGGGGAGCTGTTTTTT
NA | NA | TRBJ1-2 | TRBV19 | CASRRQVQTDYGYTF | TGTGCCAGTAGAAGACAGGTCCAGACTGATTATGGCTACACCTTC
TRBD1 | NA | TRBJ2-7 | TRBV7-9 | CASSSRTGRRDEQYF | TGTGCCAGCAGCTCACGGACAGGGCGGAGGGACGAGCAGTACTTC
TRBD1 | NA | TRBJ2-7 | TRBV19 | CASTGTVPWEQYF | TGTGCCAGTACCGGGACAGTCCCCTGGGAGCAGTACTTC
TRBD2 | NA | TRBJ2-1 | TRBV30 | CAWTAGTSGYNEQFF | TGTGCCTGGACCGCCGGGACTAGCGGATACAATGAGCAGTTCTTC
NA | NA | TRBJ1-6 | TRBV5-1 | CASRPRSTDSPLHF | TGCGCCAGCAGGCCCAGGTCAACTGATTCACCCCTCCACTTT
NA | NA | TRBJ1-5 | TRBV27 | CASRYQGRNQPQHF | TGTGCCAGCAGGTATCAGGGGCGCAATCAGCCCCAGCATTTT
TRBD2 | NA | TRBJ2-3 | TRBV13 | CASSLGGSGSPLDTQYF | TGTGCCAGCAGCTTAGGGGGTAGCGGGAGCCCACTGGATACGCAGTATTTT
NA | NA | TRBJ2-5 | TRBV5-1 | CASSLDFWAETQYF | TGCGCCAGCAGCTTGGATTTCTGGGCGGAGACCCAGTACTTC
NA | once | TRBJ1-5 | TRBV7-2 | CASSLGQLYQPQHF | TGTGCCAGCAGTCTCGGACAGCTCTATCAGCCCCAGCATTTT
NA | NA | TRBJ2-7 | TRBV9 | CASSVGGVNAYEQYF | TGTGCCAGCAGCGTAGGGGGAGTGAATGCCTACGAGCAGTACTTC
NA | NA | TRBJ2-7 | TRBV5-1 | CASSFWTWDEQYF | TGCGCCAGCAGCTTCTGGACTTGGGACGAGCAGTACTTC
NA | NA | TRBJ1-5 | TRBV19 | CASSIGKAGYQPQHF | TGTGCCAGTAGTATTGGTAAGGCAGGGTATCAGCCCCAGCATTTT
TRBD2 | once | TRBJ2-5 | TRBV25-1 | CASSHPLAGRGETQYF | TGTGCCAGCAGCCACCCCCTAGCGGGAAGGGGAGAGACCCAGTACTTC
NA | NA | TRBJ2-7 | TRBV6-1 | CASSEAGAGKGEQYF | TGTGCCAGCAGTGAAGCGGGAGCGGGTAAGGGAGAGCAGTACTTC
TRBD1 | NA | TRBJ2-7 | TRBV6-1 | CASDSGQRSYEQYF | TGTGCCAGCGATTCGGGACAGCGCTCCTACGAGCAGTACTTC
TRBD2 | once | TRBJ2-2 | TRBV28 | CASSFFLGLAGGQTGELFF | TGTGCCAGCAGTTTCTTCCTCGGACTAGCGGGAGGTCAAACCGGGGAGCTGTTTTTT
TRBD1 | NA | TRBJ1-1 | TRBV18 | CASSPQGTGASEAFF | TGTGCCAGCTCACCACAAGGGACAGGGGCCTCCGAAGCTTTCTTT
NA | few | TRBJ1-5 | TRBV5-5 | CASSLWAGQNQPQHF | TGTGCCAGCAGCTTGTGGGCAGGGCAGAATCAGCCCCAGCATTTT
NA | NA | TRBJ2-7 | TRBV27 | CASKVQLPYEQYF | TGTGCCAGCAAGGTCCAACTACCCTACGAGCAGTACTTC
TRBD1 | NA | TRBJ1-1 | TRBV6-6 | CASLRDRAGNTEAFF | TGTGCCAGCCTCCGGGACAGGGCTGGGAACACTGAAGCTTTCTTT
NA | NA | TRBJ2-1 | TRBV9 | CASTKGEGTYNEQFF | TGTGCCAGCACGAAGGGGGAGGGGACCTACAATGAGCAGTTCTTC
TRBD1 | NA | TRBJ2-2 | TRBV6-5 | CASRTGGYTGELFF | TGTGCCAGCAGAACAGGGGGCTATACCGGGGAGCTGTTTTTT
TRBD2 | NA | TRBJ2-3 | TRBV9 | CASSVEGTSGTDTQYF | TGTGCCAGCAGCGTAGAAGGTACTAGCGGCACAGATACGCAGTATTTT
NA | NA | TRBJ2-2 | TRBV7-8 | CATRGLLNTGELFF | TGTGCCACGAGGGGACTCCTAAACACCGGGGAGCTGTTTTTT
NA | few | TRBJ1-1 | TRBV10-3 | CAIRVTGLNTEAFF | TGTGCCATCAGGGTGACAGGCTTGAACACTGAAGCTTTCTTT
TRBD2 | NA | TRBJ2-7 | TRBV9 | CASSVAPSGNGYEQYF | TGTGCCAGCAGCGTTGCACCTAGCGGGAATGGTTACGAGCAGTACTTC
TRBD1 | NA | TRBJ2-7 | TRBV27 | CASRRMGQGYEQYF | TGTGCCAGCAGGCGTATGGGACAGGGCTACGAGCAGTACTTC
TRBD2 | NA | TRBJ2-2 | TRBV28 | CASIRAGGLLGELFF | TGTGCCAGCATTAGGGCGGGAGGGCTCCTCGGGGAGCTGTTTTTT
NA | NA | TRBJ2-6 | TRBV6-1 | CASLTALSRANVLTF | TGTGCCAGCTTGACAGCCCTCTCTCGGGCCAACGTCCTGACTTTC
NA | NA | TRBJ2-5 | TRBV7-2 | CASSQGAQYF | TGTGCCAGCTCCCAAGGGGCCCAGTACTTC
NA | NA | TRBJ2-1 | TRBV5-6 | CASSLELAGDEQFF | TGTGCCAGCAGCTTGGAGCTAGCTGGCGATGAGCAGTTCTTC